The sequence of this T cell receptor beta chain was determined in a study of graft-versus-host responses after intestinal transplantation. The wider study: Transplants were multivisceral, liver-intestinal, or isolated intestinal. Findings and limits, study-wide: The authors found GvH clones in recipient marrow, some appearing first in ileum or blood.

The CDR3 is 13 residues long. CDR1 is SNHLY and CDR2 is FYNNEI in the germline V gene. Measured with immunoSEQ multiplex PCR; TCRdb has only the in-frame clones, and not every one. The sample yields about 130,000 clones, around 90% seen once. This clone was seen only once. Its antigen is currently unknown. Compared with germline, one end of the junction differs, possibly owing to a read error. The TCR was taken from a human donor who received an intestinal transplant. The material was unstimulated CD4+ T cells sorted from spleen or lymph node cells, obtained before intestinal transplant. This chain connects TRBV2 to TRBJ1-5, with TRBD1 identical over 8 bases. The CDR3 reads CASRDRGIQPQHF. CDR3 nucleotide sequence: TGTGCCAGCCGTGACAGGGGAATTCAGCCCCAGCATTTT.